The 23 T cell receptor beta chains in this list originate from one sample, sequenced in a study of shared clonotypes between healthy human individuals. The protocol was immunoSEQ multiplex PCR, while the TCRdb copy is restricted to in-frame clones and leaves out a portion. The data show 2.3 million or so clones, with 90% to 95% seen just once and around 0.4% held by the top ten. The sample comprised naive CD4+ T cells from PBMCs. Specified subset: CD45RA+ positively selected. The source is a man between 18 and 29 years old in good health. Some clones in this sample may be carry-over from other donors' samples.

A note on this clone: At the DNA level, this CDR3 is encoded by other sequences in the same sample as well. The gene calls are TRBV5-1 and TRBJ1-3, with D possibly TRBD1 on 5 matching bases. The CDR3 extends over 17 amino acids. Deletions cut 2 bases from V and 0 bases from J, with 15 bases between. Germline CDR1 reads SGHRS; CDR2 reads YFSETQ. Here the CDR3 DNA reads TGCGCCAGCAGCTTTGGTAATCTTAGGGGCTCTGGAAACACCATATATTTT. Translated: CASSFGNLRGSGNTIYF.

The gene calls are TRBV18 and TRBJ2-7; 8 nucleotides align to TRBD1. From germline, CDR1 is KGHSH and CDR2 LQKENI. The length of the CDR3 is 14 residues. The V gene end was trimmed by 3 bases and the J gene end by 5 bases; junction bases not matched to a gene: 6. The CDR3 coding sequence is TGTGCCAGCTCACCCTTGACAGGGGTGCACGAGCAGTACTTC. Translated: CASSPLTGVHEQYF.

This rearrangement joins TRBV9 to TRBJ2-7, with TRBD2 matching over 12 bases. This CDR3 region has 16 residues. J was trimmed by 6 bases and V by 0 bases; bases with no gene match: 7. CDR1 is SGDLS, CDR2 YYNGEE, per germline. The CDR3 sequence: CASSVGTSGDRGEQYF. The CDR3, as DNA: TGTGCCAGCAGCGTAGGGACTAGCGGGGACCGGGGCGAGCAGTACTTC.

The CDR3 bases are TGTGCCAGCAGTCGGACAGGGGGCAGTGAGCAGTTCTTC. Protein sequence: CASSRTGGSEQFF. This sequence joins TRBV6-5 and TRBJ2-1, with 11 bases lining up with TRBD1. The CDR3 spans 13 residues. Per germline, CDR1 MNHEY and CDR2 SVGAGI. J was trimmed by 9 bases and V by 5 bases; bases with no gene match: 3.

This chain links TRBV6-1 with TRBJ2-2, with TRBD1 identical over 8 bases. J gave up 6 bases and V 2 bases, and 5 bases lay outside the gene matches. The CDR3 length is 15 residues. Germline V gene lookup returns CDR1 MNHNS and CDR2 SASEGT. CDR3 bases: TGTGCCAGCAGTGAATTAGGCAGGGGGCCCGGGGAGCTGTTTTTT. Protein sequence: CASSELGRGPGELFF.

This chain uses TRBV21-1 with TRBJ1-5; the D segment call TRBD1 is taken from the table without a DNA check. TRBV21-1 has pseudogene status. The length of the CDR3 is 15 residues. This CDR3 reads CASSKEGQLNQPQHF. DNA for the CDR3: TGTGCCAGCAGCAAAGAGGGACAGCTGAATCAGCCCCAGCATTTT.

J is TRBJ2-7 and V is TRBV5-1; 8 bases align to TRBD1. CDR1 is SGHRS, CDR2 YFSETQ, per germline. This CDR3 spans 14 amino acids. Germline trimming cut 9 bases from V and 6 bases from J; bases unmatched to any gene: 14. The CDR3 sequence: CANGTGMGPLEQYF. The CDR3 bases are TGCGCCAACGGGACAGGAATGGGACCCCTCGAGCAGTACTTC.

This clone appeared a few times. The rearrangement joins TRBV5-1 to TRBJ1-5; a possible D gene is TRBD1 (5 bases). From germline, CDR1 is SGHRS and CDR2 YFSETQ. Trimming removed 0 bases at V and 7 bases at J, with 11 bases between. There are 14 residues in the CDR3. CDR3 sequence reads: CASSLGGDGQPQHF. CDR3 nucleotides: TGCGCCAGCAGCTTGGGCGGGGACGGGCAGCCCCAGCATTTT.

This chain links TRBV28 with TRBJ1-2; 8 bases align to TRBD1. CDR3 length: 16 amino acids. J lost 2 bases, V lost 3 bases, and 8 bases had no gene match. CDR1 is MDHEN, CDR2 SYDVKM, per germline. The CDR3 region is CASSLGRTGTNYGYTF. Written as DNA, the CDR3 is TGTGCCAGCAGTTTGGGACGGACAGGGACAAACTATGGCTACACCTTC.

This chain joins TRBV30 and TRBJ1-1, with D maybe TRBD1 (5 bases). With 5 bases removed from V and 0 bases from J, the gap between germline ends came to 13 bases. The germline CDR1 and CDR2 sequences are GTSNPN and SVGIG (reference sequence). The CDR3 totals 14 residues. In DNA form, the CDR3 reads TGTGCCTGGGGGTGGGGACGTATGAACACTGAAGCTTTCTTT. Translation: CAWGWGRMNTEAFF.

The gene calls are TRBV4-2 and TRBJ1-1; D is uncertain. The germline V and J ends were trimmed by 4 bases and 6 bases, with 12 bases remaining between them. This CDR3 region has 13 residues. Germline V gene sequence: CDR1 LGHNA, CDR2 YNFKEQ. The CDR3 region has the DNA TGTGCCAGCAGCCCCGGGAGGGAATCTGAAGCTTTCTTT. It codes for CASSPGRESEAFF.

This clone was seen once. The rearrangement joins TRBV25-1 to TRBJ2-6; D call uncertain. CDR3 length: 14 amino acids. The ends were cut back, 3 bases at V and 2 bases at J, with 5 bases in the middle. Germline V CDR1 and CDR2: MGHDK, SYGVNS. CDR3 DNA sequence: TGTGCCAGCAGTGACCCAACTGGGGCCAACGTCCTGACTTTC. Residues: CASSDPTGANVLTF.

The chain is built from TRBV7-2 and TRBJ2-5, with TRBD2 matching 14 bases. The CDR3 runs 14 residues. Per the germline V gene, CDR1 is SGHTA and CDR2 is FQGNSA. With 6 bases clipped from V and 4 bases from J, the junction kept 1 base outside the gene matches. The CDR3 nucleotides read TGTGCCAGCAGAGGACTAGCGGGAGGAGAGACCCAGTACTTC. Protein sequence: CASRGLAGGETQYF.

The chain carries TRBV25-1 and TRBJ2-5; D uncertain. Per germline, CDR1 MGHDK and CDR2 SYGVNS. The CDR3 is 16 amino acids. Trimming left V 7 bases short and J 5 bases short, with 23 bases between. The CDR3, as DNA: TGTGCCAGCAAAGTGAATATAGGGCCCTCCAGGGAGACCCAGTACTTC. Its translation is CASKVNIGPSRETQYF.

This chain links TRBV12-5 with TRBJ1-1; no clear D. This CDR3 has 12 residues. Germline V gives CDR1 LGHNT, CDR2 FRNRAP. The V end was cut by 1 base, the J end by 4 bases, with 4 bases between. CDR3 nucleotide sequence: TGTGCTAGTGGTTTGGGCCCCACTGAAGCTTTCTTT. The encoded protein is CASGLGPTEAFF.

The chain carries TRBV27 and TRBJ2-7, with 11 bases that match TRBD2. CDR1 is MNHEY, CDR2 SMNVEV, per germline (reference sequence). V was clipped by 7 bases and J by 5 bases; unmatched bases: 10. This CDR3 comprises 15 residues. CDR3 DNA sequence: TGTGCCAGCACTTTGGCTAGCGGGAGGAGCCACGAGCAGTACTTC. Its protein is CASTLASGRSHEQYF.

V and J are TRBV27 and TRBJ1-1; D is possibly TRBD1 (6 bases). CDR3 length: 15 amino acids. Germline CDR1 is MNHEY and CDR2 is SMNVEV (reference sequence). With 5 bases removed from V and 0 bases from J, the gap between germline ends came to 13 bases. In nucleotides, the CDR3 is TGTGCCAGCAGTATTACAGGGCTGGTGAACACTGAAGCTTTCTTT. This encodes CASSITGLVNTEAFF.

The rearrangement uses TRBV6-1 and TRBJ2-5; D is ambiguous. V was clipped by 10 bases and J by 2 bases, with 20 bases between them. CDR3 length equals 15 residues. Germline V lookup: CDR1 MNHNS, CDR2 SASEGT. The CDR3 bases are TGTGCCACCGAACGTGTCGGCGGACGTCAAGAGACCCAGTACTTC. This encodes CATERVGGRQETQYF.

The rearrangement joins TRBV7-2 to TRBJ2-7, with 9 positions matching TRBD2. The CDR3 sequence is 14 residues long. V was pared by 3 bases and J by 6 bases, with 6 bases of the junction left unmatched. Germline assignment: CDR1 SGHTA and CDR2 FQGNSA. CDR3 nucleotides: TGTGCCAGCAGCTTGGCGGGAGGGCCAGGCGAGCAGTACTTC. Translation gives CASSLAGGPGEQYF. Variable domain in full (rest from reference TRBV7-2 and TRBJ2-7): GAGVSQSPSNKVTEKGKDVELRCDPISGHTALYWYRQSLGQGLEFLIYFQGNSAPDKSGLPSDRFSAERTGGSVSTLTIQRTQQEDSAVYLCASSLAGGPGEQYFGPGTRLTVT.

This clone has just one count. The chain links TRBV6-6 to TRBJ2-7; TRBD2 might be the D (6 bases). Trimming removed 10 bases from V and 2 bases from J, with 18 bases in between. Germline V gene lookup returns CDR1 MNHNY and CDR2 SVGAGI (reference sequence). This CDR3 is 14 amino acids long. The CDR3 sequence is CATTSVAAAYEQYF. As DNA, the CDR3 is TGTGCCACCACCAGCGTAGCGGCTGCCTACGAGCAGTACTTC.

V and J are TRBV19 and TRBJ1-1, with a tentative D call TRBD1 (5 bases). Per germline, CDR1 LNHDA and CDR2 SQIVND (reference sequence). This CDR3 region has 15 residues. The V end lost 6 bases, the J end lost 3 bases, and 17 bases lay between the germline ends. CDR3 region: CASRRNPSGDTEAFF. CDR3 nucleotide sequence: TGTGCCAGTAGGAGGAATCCCTCGGGGGACACTGAAGCTTTCTTT.

This chain links TRBV4-3 with TRBJ2-4; 12 bases are a match to TRBD2. This CDR3 has 15 amino acids. Germline values: CDR1 LGHNA, CDR2 YSLEER. V shed 3 bases, J shed 10 bases, and the junction held 7 bases outside the gene matches. This CDR3 reads CASSQSSGRAEIQYF. CDR3 DNA sequence: TGCGCCAGCAGCCAGTCTAGCGGGAGGGCCGAAATTCAGTACTTC.

The genes are TRBV6-1 and TRBJ2-7; D may be TRBD2 (6 bases). The CDR3 is 15 amino acids. V gave up 4 bases and J gave up 2 bases, with 15 bases separating them. CDR1 and CDR2 from the germline V gene are MNHNS and SASEGT. This CDR3 is CASSARDSFPYEQYF. In DNA, the CDR3 is TGTGCCAGCAGTGCCAGGGACTCTTTTCCCTACGAGCAGTACTTC.